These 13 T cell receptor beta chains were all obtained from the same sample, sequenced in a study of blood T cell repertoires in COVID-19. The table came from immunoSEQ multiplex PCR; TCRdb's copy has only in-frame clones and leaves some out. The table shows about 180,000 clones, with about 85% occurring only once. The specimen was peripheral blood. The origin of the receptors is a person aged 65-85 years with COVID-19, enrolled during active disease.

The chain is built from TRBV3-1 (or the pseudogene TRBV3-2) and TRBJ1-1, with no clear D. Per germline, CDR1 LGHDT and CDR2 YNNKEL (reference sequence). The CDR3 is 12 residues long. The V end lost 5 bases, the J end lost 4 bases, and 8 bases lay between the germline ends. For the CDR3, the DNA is TGTGCCAGCAGCGGACTTCGCACTGAAGCTTTCTTT. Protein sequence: CASSGLRTEAFF.

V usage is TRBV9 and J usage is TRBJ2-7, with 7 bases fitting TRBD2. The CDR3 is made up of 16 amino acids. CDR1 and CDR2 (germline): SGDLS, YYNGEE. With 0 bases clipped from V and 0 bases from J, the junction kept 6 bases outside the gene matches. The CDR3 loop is CASSVGHGGSSYEQYF. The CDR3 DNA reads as TGTGCCAGCAGCGTAGGTCACGGCGGGAGCTCCTACGAGCAGTACTTC.

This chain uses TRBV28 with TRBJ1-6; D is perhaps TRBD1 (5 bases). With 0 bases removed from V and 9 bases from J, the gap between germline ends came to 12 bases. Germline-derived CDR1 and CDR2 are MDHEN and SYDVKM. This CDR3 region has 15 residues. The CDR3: CASSLWGGVGSPLHF. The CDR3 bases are TGTGCCAGCAGTTTATGGGGGGGTGTGGGTTCACCCCTCCACTTT.

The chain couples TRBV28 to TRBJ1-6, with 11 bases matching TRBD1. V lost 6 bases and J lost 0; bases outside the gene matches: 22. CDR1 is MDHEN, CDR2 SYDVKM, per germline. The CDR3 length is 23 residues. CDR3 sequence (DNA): TGTGCCAGCAGGCATTATATGGGCCTGGTAGGACAGGGGGCCGGCTCCTATAATTCACCCCTCCACTTT. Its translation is CASRHYMGLVGQGAGSYNSPLHF.

DNA for the CDR3: TGTGCCAGCAGTCTGACAGGGCCAGGTCAGCCCCAGCATTTT. Protein product: CASSLTGPGQPQHF. The rearrangement joins TRBV7-9 to TRBJ1-5; 7 bases fit TRBD1. Trimming removed 6 bases from V and 6 bases from J; junction bases left unmatched: 8. Germline CDR1 SEHNR, CDR2 FQNEAQ (reference sequence). The CDR3 runs to 14 residues.

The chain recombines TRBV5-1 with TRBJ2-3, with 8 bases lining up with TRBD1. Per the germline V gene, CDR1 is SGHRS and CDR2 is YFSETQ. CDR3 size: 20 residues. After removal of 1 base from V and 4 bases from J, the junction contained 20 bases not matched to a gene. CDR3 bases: TGCGCCAGCAGCTTGACCCATGCTTCAGGGGGCGCTATATCCCCAGATACGCAGTATTTT. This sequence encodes CASSLTHASGGAISPDTQYF. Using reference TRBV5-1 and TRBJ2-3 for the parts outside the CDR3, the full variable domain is KAGVTQTPRYLIKTRGQQVTLSCSPISGHRSVSWYQQTPGQGLQFLFEYFSETQRNKGNFPGRFSGRQFSNSRSEMNVSTLELGDSALYLCASSLTHASGGAISPDTQYFGPGTRLTVL.

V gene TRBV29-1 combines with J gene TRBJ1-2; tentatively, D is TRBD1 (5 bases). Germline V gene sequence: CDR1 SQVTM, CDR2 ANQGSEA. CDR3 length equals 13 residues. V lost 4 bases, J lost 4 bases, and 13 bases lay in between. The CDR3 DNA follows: TGCAGCGTTGGGGATGGGGCTGGCTATGGCTACACCTTC. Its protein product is CSVGDGAGYGYTF.

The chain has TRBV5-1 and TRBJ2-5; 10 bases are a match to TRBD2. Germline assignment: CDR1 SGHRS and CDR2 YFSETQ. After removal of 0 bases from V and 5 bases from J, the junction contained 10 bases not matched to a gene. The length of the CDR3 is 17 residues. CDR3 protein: CASSLEAGGSSWETQYF. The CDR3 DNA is TGCGCCAGCAGCTTGGAAGCGGGGGGGTCCTCTTGGGAGACCCAGTACTTC.

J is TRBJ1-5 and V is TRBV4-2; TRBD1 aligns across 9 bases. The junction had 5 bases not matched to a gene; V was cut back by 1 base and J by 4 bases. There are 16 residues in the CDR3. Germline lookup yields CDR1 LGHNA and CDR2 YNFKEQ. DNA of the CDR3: TGTGCCAGCAGCCAAGGACAGGGGGGGGAAAATCAGCCCCAGCATTTT. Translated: CASSQGQGGENQPQHF.

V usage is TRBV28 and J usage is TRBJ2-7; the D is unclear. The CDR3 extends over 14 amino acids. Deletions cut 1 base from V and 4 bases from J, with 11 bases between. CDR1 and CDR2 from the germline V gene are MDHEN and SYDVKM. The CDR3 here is CASSLSVMAYEQYF. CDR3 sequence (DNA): TGTGCCAGCAGTTTATCTGTCATGGCTTACGAGCAGTACTTC.

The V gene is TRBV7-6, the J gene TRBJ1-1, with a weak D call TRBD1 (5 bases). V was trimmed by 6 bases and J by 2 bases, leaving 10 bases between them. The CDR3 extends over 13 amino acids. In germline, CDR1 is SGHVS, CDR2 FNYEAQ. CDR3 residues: CASRLTVNTEAFF. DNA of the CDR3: TGTGCCAGCAGATTGACAGTAAACACTGAAGCTTTCTTT. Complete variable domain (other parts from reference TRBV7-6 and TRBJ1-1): GAGVSQSPRYKVTKRGQDVALRCDPISGHVSLYWYRQALGQGPEFLTYFNYEAQQDKSGLPNDRFSAERPEGSISTLTIQRTEQRDSAMYRCASRLTVNTEAFFGQGTRLTVV.

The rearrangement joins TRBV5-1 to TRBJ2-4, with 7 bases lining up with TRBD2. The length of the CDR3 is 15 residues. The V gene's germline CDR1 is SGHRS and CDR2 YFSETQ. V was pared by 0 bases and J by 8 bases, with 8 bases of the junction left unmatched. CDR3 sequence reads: CASSLVGAGVDIQYF. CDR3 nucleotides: TGCGCCAGCAGCTTGGTCGGGGCGGGAGTTGACATTCAGTACTTC.

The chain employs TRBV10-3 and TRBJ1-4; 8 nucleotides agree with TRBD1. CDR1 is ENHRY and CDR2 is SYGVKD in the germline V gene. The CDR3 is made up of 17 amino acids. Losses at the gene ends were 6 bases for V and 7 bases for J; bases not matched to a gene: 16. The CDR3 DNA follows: TGTGCCATCAGAGCAGGGGGCGCTGGATTTAGTGGTGAAAAACTGTTTTTT. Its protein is CAIRAGGAGFSGEKLFF.